This entry lists 20 T cell receptor beta chains sequenced from one sample in a study of cytomegalovirus exposure and HLA in healthy donors. The PCR had 60 Vbeta and 13 Jbeta primers. Method: immunoSEQ multiplex PCR; TCRdb's copy keeps in-frame clones and lacks some. The table has roughly 150,000 clones, roughly three quarters seen once. The sequencing sample was made of PBMCs. The receptors shown here come from a woman aged 40 to 50 in good health and CMV-seronegative.

The V call is TRBV5-1, the J call TRBJ1-1; D remains ambiguous. The CDR3 extends over 13 amino acids. Per the germline V gene, CDR1 is SGHRS and CDR2 is YFSETQ. Trimming cost V 4 bases and J 0 bases, with 7 bases left between them. The CDR3, as DNA: TGCGCCAGCAGCCCCGGAGTGAACACTGAAGCTTTCTTT. Protein sequence: CASSPGVNTEAFF.

The chain joins TRBV11-3 to TRBJ1-6; possible D gene TRBD1, 6 bases. Trimming removed 5 bases at V and 6 bases at J, with 17 bases between. This CDR3 contains 16 residues. Germline V gene data show CDR1 as SGHNT and CDR2 as YENEEA. The CDR3: CASSQRRTGINSPLHF. The CDR3 region has the DNA TGTGCCAGCAGCCAGCGACGTACAGGGATTAATTCACCCCTCCACTTT.

This clone has just one count. The chain uses TRBV7-2 and TRBJ2-5; 14 bases align to TRBD2. This CDR3 spans 14 amino acids. With V trimmed by 1 base and J by 9 bases, 1 base remained unmatched. Germline V lookup: CDR1 SGHTA, CDR2 FQGNSA. CDR3 loop: CASSLGLAGGAQYF. The CDR3, as DNA: TGTGCCAGCAGCTTAGGACTAGCGGGGGGGGCCCAGTACTTC.

The V gene is TRBV7-2, the J gene TRBJ2-1; D possibly corresponds to TRBD2 (6 bases). CDR1 and CDR2 (germline): SGHTA, FQGNSA. The CDR3 has 17 residues. The V end was cut by 3 bases, the J end by 8 bases, with 23 bases between. Here the CDR3 reads CASSFLWYGGKGDEQFF. CDR3 sequence (DNA): TGTGCCAGCAGCTTTTTGTGGTATGGCGGGAAGGGTGATGAGCAGTTCTTC.

This chain joins TRBV19 and TRBJ2-7, with 7 bases matching TRBD1. The CDR3 spans 14 residues. V lost 3 bases and J lost 6; bases outside the gene matches: 8. From germline, CDR1 is LNHDA and CDR2 SQIVND (reference sequence). DNA of the CDR3: TGTGCCAGTAGTATTTCCGACAGGGCGGGCGAGCAGTACTTC. Its translation: CASSISDRAGEQYF.

The rearrangement joins TRBV5-4 to TRBJ2-1; 7 bases line up with TRBD1. The germline CDR1 and CDR2 sequences are SGHNT and YYREEE (reference sequence). The CDR3 totals 13 residues. Unmatched junction bases numbered 5, after V lost 5 bases and J lost 6 bases. CDR3 sequence (DNA): TGTGCCAGCAGGAGGGACAGAAGCAATGAGCAGTTCTTC. Translating it yields CASRRDRSNEQFF.

The V gene is TRBV2, the J gene TRBJ1-6; no clear D gene. CDR1 is SNHLY, CDR2 FYNNEI, per germline. Trimming removed 2 bases from V and 15 bases from J, with 14 bases in between. CDR3 length: 13 amino acids. The DNA of the CDR3 is TGTGCCAGCAGTGAACTCCAACCCGGACTCCTCCACTTT. This encodes CASSELQPGLLHF.

V is TRBV7-2 and J is TRBJ2-7; 7 bases align to TRBD1. Trimming at V came to 4 bases and at J to 7 bases, leaving 10 bases not matched to a gene. The germline CDR1 and CDR2 sequences are SGHTA and FQGNSA. The CDR3 is made up of 14 amino acids. CDR3 nucleotides: TGTGCCAGCAGCTCTAGGGGGCCCTACAGAGAGCAGTACTTC. Translation: CASSSRGPYREQYF.

The V call is TRBV5-1, the J call TRBJ2-2, with 8 nucleotides matching TRBD1. This CDR3 contains 15 residues. V lost 4 bases and J lost 4; bases outside the gene matches: 6. Germline V gene sequence: CDR1 SGHRS, CDR2 YFSETQ. The CDR3 sequence is CASSPDRAGTGELFF. CDR3 sequence (DNA): TGCGCCAGCAGCCCGGACAGGGCGGGCACCGGGGAGCTGTTTTTT.

This clone has a single count. CDR3 sequence: CASSLGGLGEKLFF. The CDR3 coding sequence is TGCGCCAGCAGCTTGGGGGGGCTTGGTGAAAAACTGTTTTTT. This rearrangement joins TRBV5-1 to TRBJ1-4; possible D gene TRBD1, 6 bases. The CDR3 runs 14 residues. In germline, CDR1 is SGHRS, CDR2 YFSETQ. The V end was cut by 0 bases, the J end by 7 bases, with 10 bases between.

The gene calls are TRBV19 and TRBJ1-6, with D possibly TRBD1 on 5 matching bases. CDR3 length: 18 amino acids. Deletions cut 7 bases from V and 6 bases from J, with 25 bases between. Germline CDR1 is LNHDA and CDR2 is SQIVND (reference sequence). The CDR3 is CASTDEIGTPAVNSPLHF. Here the CDR3 DNA reads TGTGCCAGTACAGACGAAATCGGGACTCCCGCGGTTAATTCACCCCTCCACTTT.

The chain is built from TRBV28 and TRBJ1-2, with a tentative D call TRBD1 (6 bases). The CDR3 runs 15 residues. V dropped 1 base and J dropped 4 bases, with 13 bases sitting between them. In germline, CDR1 is MDHEN, CDR2 SYDVKM. In DNA form, the CDR3 reads TGTGCCAGCAGTTTATTACGGGGCAGGGGCTATGGCTACACCTTC. Protein product: CASSLLRGRGYGYTF.

V usage is TRBV30 and J usage is TRBJ2-7, with D possibly TRBD1 on 5 matching bases. The germline CDR1 and CDR2 sequences are GTSNPN and SVGIG (reference sequence). The V gene lost 1 base and the J gene lost 1 base, with 17 bases spanning the gap. This CDR3 has 16 residues. CDR3 amino acids: CAWSGWVGVESYEQYF. The CDR3 nucleotides read TGTGCCTGGAGTGGCTGGGTAGGGGTGGAATCCTACGAGCAGTACTTC. Full variable domain (outside the CDR3, taken from reference TRBV30 and TRBJ2-7): SQTIHQWPATLVQPVGSPLSLECTVEGTSNPNLYWYRQAAGRGLQLLFYSVGIGQISSEVPQNLSASRPQDRQFILSSKKLLLSDSGFYLCAWSGWVGVESYEQYFGPGTRLTVT.

The chain combines TRBV28 with TRBJ2-3, with 8 bases matching TRBD2. Germline CDR1 and CDR2: MDHEN and SYDVKM. CDR3 size: 15 residues. V was pared by 5 bases and J by 0 bases, with 4 bases of the junction left unmatched. Written as DNA, the CDR3 is TGTGCCAGCAGTGAATCTAGCGGGAGCACAGATACGCAGTATTTT. It translates to CASSESSGSTDTQYF.

The chain is built from TRBV2 and TRBJ1-1; 11 bases are shared with TRBD1. Germline V CDR1 and CDR2: SNHLY, FYNNEI. This CDR3 spans 15 amino acids. With V trimmed by 5 bases and J by 5 bases, 7 bases remained unmatched. DNA for the CDR3: TGTGCCAGCAGTTCGGACAGGGGGCGAAGTACTGAAGCTTTCTTT. This gives the protein CASSSDRGRSTEAFF.

The sample holds one count of this clone. The V gene is TRBV11-2, the J gene TRBJ2-3; D uncertain. The germline V gene has CDR1 SGHAT and CDR2 FQNNGV. The CDR3 runs 14 residues. The V end was cut by 2 bases, the J end by 5 bases, with 11 bases between. The CDR3 spells CASSLSTVVDTQYF. CDR3 bases: TGTGCCAGCAGCTTATCTACAGTTGTAGATACGCAGTATTTT.

The chain recombines TRBV4-2 with TRBJ2-1; 7 bases match TRBD2. The germline gives CDR1 LGHNA, CDR2 YNFKEQ. V lost 1 base to trimming and J lost 7 bases; unmatched junction nucleotides: 7. The CDR3 runs 15 residues. The CDR3 is CASSQAAGVGNEQFF. The CDR3 DNA reads TGTGCCAGCAGCCAAGCTGCGGGGGTAGGGAATGAGCAGTTCTTC.

This rearrangement joins TRBV11-2 to TRBJ2-3; D may be TRBD1 (5 bases). This CDR3 contains 13 residues. Germline V gene sequence: CDR1 SGHAT, CDR2 FQNNGV. Trimming pared 1 base from V and 6 bases from J, leaving 8 bases between. CDR3 loop: CASSLGGWDTQYF. CDR3 sequence (DNA): TGTGCCAGCAGCTTAGGGGGCTGGGATACGCAGTATTTT.

This rearrangement joins TRBV7-3 to TRBJ2-1; 9 nucleotides match TRBD1. CDR1 and CDR2 from the germline V gene are SGHTA and FQGTGA. The CDR3 extends over 14 amino acids. V shed 5 bases, J shed 9 bases, and the junction held 8 bases outside the gene matches. The CDR3 protein is CASSLDRGGSEQFF. The CDR3 DNA reads TGTGCCAGCAGCCTGGACAGGGGAGGGAGTGAGCAGTTCTTC.

This chain joins TRBV9 and TRBJ2-2; TRBD1 aligns across 10 bases. With V trimmed by 0 bases and J by 4 bases, 9 bases remained unmatched. Germline loops: CDR1 SGDLS, CDR2 YYNGEE. This CDR3 is built from 18 residues. The CDR3 reads CASSVDHGGTGATGELFF. CDR3 in DNA: TGTGCCAGCAGCGTAGATCATGGGGGGACAGGGGCCACCGGGGAGCTGTTTTTT. Drawing the rest from reference TRBV9 and TRBJ2-2, the complete variable domain is DSGVTQTPKHLITATGQRVTLRCSPRSGDLSVYWYQQSLDQGLQFLIQYYNGEERAKGNILERFSAQQFPDLHSELNLSSLELGDSALYFCASSVDHGGTGATGELFFGEGSRLTVL.